Following are 17 T cell receptor beta chains from one sample sequenced in a study of blood T cell repertoires in COVID-19. Clones were read by immunoSEQ multiplex PCR, and TCRdb kept only the in-frame ones, dropping some. The repertoire includes about 150,000 clones, more than 85% of them detected once, and 7% to 8% sits in the top ten. Sequenced sample: PBMCs or T cells enriched from blood (not recorded which). These receptors were collected from a woman aged 45-65 years who had recovered from COVID-19.

This clone has only one observation. The chain uses TRBV15 and TRBJ2-7, with 9 bases fitting TRBD2. J was trimmed by 9 bases and V by 1 base; bases with no gene match: 13. The CDR3 has 16 amino acids. Germline V CDR1 and CDR2: LNHNV, YYDKDF (reference sequence). The CDR3 region has the DNA TGTGCCACCAGCAGAGGAAGAGGCGGGAGGGCGTCCGGGCAGTACTTC. This translates into CATSRGRGGRASGQYF.

The rearrangement joins TRBV29-1 to TRBJ1-4; D is undetermined. Germline V gene data show CDR1 as SQVTM and CDR2 as ANQGSEA. The V end was cut by 8 bases, the J end by 5 bases, with 12 bases between. This CDR3 is built from 12 residues. Here the CDR3 reads CSLGAQNEKLFF. CDR3 sequence (DNA): TGCAGCCTAGGCGCCCAAAATGAAAAACTGTTTTTT.

This chain links TRBV2 with TRBJ1-2; D unclear. The germline V gene has CDR1 SNHLY and CDR2 FYNNEI. CDR3 length: 13 residues. Trimming stripped 7 bases from V and 5 bases from J, with 14 bases between. This CDR3 is CASTRDGRYGYTF. The CDR3 DNA sequence: TGTGCCAGCACCCGAGACGGGAGGTATGGCTACACCTTC.

V and J are TRBV5-5 and TRBJ2-1; TRBD2 matches at 10 bases. This CDR3 has 16 amino acids. The junction had 7 bases not matched to a gene; V was cut back by 3 bases and J by 4 bases. Germline V gene sequence: CDR1 SGHKS, CDR2 YYEKEE (reference sequence). This chain's CDR3 is CASSSGLAADYNEQFF. The CDR3 bases are TGTGCCAGCAGCTCCGGACTAGCGGCAGATTACAATGAGCAGTTCTTC.

The genes are TRBV7-2 and TRBJ1-1; D ambiguous. Trimming stripped 0 bases from V and 1 base from J, with 6 bases between. Germline V gene data show CDR1 as SGHTA and CDR2 as FQGNSA. The CDR3 sequence is 14 residues long. CDR3 protein: CASSLALGNTEAFF. In DNA form, the CDR3 reads TGTGCCAGCAGCTTAGCGCTCGGGAACACTGAAGCTTTCTTT.

The J gene is TRBJ1-5, the V gene TRBV7-8; unclear D gene. The V gene's germline CDR1 is SGHVS and CDR2 FQNEAQ. V gave up 3 bases and J gave up 2 bases, with 17 bases separating them. This CDR3 comprises 17 residues. CDR3 sequence reads: CASSFRPVPGGNQPQHF. DNA for the CDR3: TGTGCCAGCAGCTTCCGGCCTGTGCCCGGGGGCAATCAGCCCCAGCATTTT.

The V gene is TRBV9, the J gene TRBJ2-7, with D unclear. The ends were cut back, 3 bases at V and 6 bases at J, with 10 bases in the middle. Germline V lookup: CDR1 SGDLS, CDR2 YYNGEE. The CDR3 is 12 amino acids. CDR3: CASSGRSGEQYF. The CDR3 DNA follows: TGTGCCAGCAGCGGCCGGTCTGGCGAGCAGTACTTC.

This chain links TRBV7-2 with TRBJ2-7, with TRBD2 matching over 7 bases. CDR3 size: 15 residues. Looked up from germline, CDR1 is SGHTA and CDR2 is FQGNSA. Trimming took 5 bases from V and 0 from J; bases not matched to a gene: 7. CDR3 loop: CASSPLAGYSYEQYF. In nucleotides, the CDR3 is TGTGCCAGCAGCCCGTTAGCGGGTTACTCCTACGAGCAGTACTTC.

V is TRBV11-3 and J is TRBJ1-1, with TRBD1 as a possible D gene (6 bases). This CDR3 region has 14 residues. Trimming stripped 5 bases from V and 6 bases from J, with 16 bases between. CDR1 is SGHNT and CDR2 is YENEEA in the germline V gene. The CDR3 region is CASSRRTVPPEAFF. In DNA, the CDR3 is TGTGCCAGCAGCCGGAGGACAGTTCCCCCTGAAGCTTTCTTT.

The chain is built from TRBV7-2 and TRBJ1-4, with TRBD1 identical over 9 bases. The germline gives CDR1 SGHTA, CDR2 FQGNSA. The CDR3 is 15 residues long. The ends lost 5 bases at V and 7 bases at J; junction bases unmatched: 8. Here the CDR3 reads CASSPGQGKGEKLFF. DNA of the CDR3: TGTGCCAGCAGCCCTGGACAGGGGAAGGGTGAAAAACTGTTTTTT. Full variable domain (rest looked up from reference TRBV7-2 and TRBJ1-4): GAGVSQSPSNKVTEKGKDVELRCDPISGHTALYWYRQSLGQGLEFLIYFQGNSAPDKSGLPSDRFSAERTGGSVSTLTIQRTQQEDSAVYLCASSPGQGKGEKLFFGSGTQLSVL.

V gene TRBV4-3 combines with J gene TRBJ2-1, with TRBD1 identical over 9 bases. V lost 1 base to trimming and J lost 5 bases; unmatched junction nucleotides: 9. Germline-derived CDR1 and CDR2 are LGHNA and YSLEER. CDR3 size: 17 residues. The CDR3 DNA sequence: TGCGCCAGCAGCCAAGCCAGGGGGACAGGGTCTAACAATGAGCAGTTCTTC. Translating gives CASSQARGTGSNNEQFF.

The rearrangement links TRBV28 to TRBJ1-1, with TRBD1 identical over 7 bases. J lost 7 bases, V lost 7 bases, and 6 bases had no gene match. This CDR3 region has 12 residues. CDR1 is MDHEN, CDR2 SYDVKM, per germline. The CDR3 sequence is CASNLQGYEAFF. DNA of the CDR3: TGTGCCAGCAACCTACAGGGGTATGAAGCTTTCTTT.

V and J are TRBV28 and TRBJ1-1; unclear D gene. Between the trimmed V and J ends, which lost 2 bases and 9 bases, there was a span of 13 bases. CDR1 and CDR2 from the germline V gene are MDHEN and SYDVKM. The CDR3 consists of 13 residues. CDR3 nucleotides: TGTGCCAGCAGTTTACCCAGCGGTTCCAAAGCTTTCTTT. This encodes CASSLPSGSKAFF.

The chain couples TRBV28 to TRBJ1-3, with no clear D. Germline CDR1 MDHEN, CDR2 SYDVKM. This CDR3 region has 15 residues. Trimming cost V 2 bases and J 0 bases, with 8 bases left between them. The CDR3 nucleotides are TGTGCCAGCAGTTTAGCGTCGATCTCTGGAAACACCATATATTTT. It codes for CASSLASISGNTIYF.

This chain links TRBV30 with TRBJ2-1; unclear D gene. V was cut by 3 bases and J by 7 bases, with 13 bases left in between. The CDR3 is 13 residues long. Germline CDR1 GTSNPN, CDR2 SVGIG (reference sequence). CDR3 nucleotide sequence: TGTGCCTGGAGGCGGAACCTAGGTAATGAGCAGTTCTTC. Translation gives CAWRRNLGNEQFF.

The CDR3 reads CASSLDDGTSPSDEQFF. The CDR3 nucleotides are TGTGCCAGCAGCTTAGACGACGGGACTTCCCCGAGCGATGAGCAGTTCTTC. The J gene is TRBJ2-1, the V gene TRBV13, with TRBD2 as a possible D gene (6 bases). The CDR3 spans 17 residues. CDR1 and CDR2 from the germline V gene are PRHDT and FYEKMQ (reference sequence). Trimming removed 1 base from V and 8 bases from J, with 21 bases in between.

The chain combines TRBV10-2 with TRBJ1-1; no clear D. This CDR3 has 13 residues. From germline, CDR1 is WSHSY and CDR2 SAAADI. The V end lost 6 bases, the J end lost 1 base, and 9 bases lay between the germline ends. CDR3 sequence (DNA): TGCGCCAGCAGCCAGACATCGAACACTGAAGCTTTCTTT. It encodes CASSQTSNTEAFF.